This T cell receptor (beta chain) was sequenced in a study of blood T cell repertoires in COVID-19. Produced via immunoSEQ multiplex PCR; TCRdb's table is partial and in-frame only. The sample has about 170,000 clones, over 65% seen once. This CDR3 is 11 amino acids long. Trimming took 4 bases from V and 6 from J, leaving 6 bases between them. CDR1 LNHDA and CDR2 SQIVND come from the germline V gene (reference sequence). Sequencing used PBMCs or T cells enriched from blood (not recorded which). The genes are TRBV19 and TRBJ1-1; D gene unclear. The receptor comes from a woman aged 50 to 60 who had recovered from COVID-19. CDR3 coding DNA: TGTGCCAGTAGTACCCCTGCTGAAGCTTTCTTT. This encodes CASSTPAEAFF.